This T cell receptor (beta chain) came from a study of blood T cell repertoires in COVID-19. Study summary: Sites across the United States, Italy and Spain contributed samples from acute and convalescent COVID-19.

This clone is a singleton in its sample. Original handling: Reference gene primer amplification yielded estimated nucleated cell counts. The assay was immunoSEQ multiplex PCR, and TCRdb's table has in-frame clones only and misses some. V, J and clone size are those of that table, while D and trimming were read from the DNA. The data hold 200,000 or so clones, with about four fifths observed a single time. Recruitment covered about two dozen US areas and drew participants whose ages spanned roughly 18 to 100 years. Recovered status applied to Cohort 3 donors who had two consecutive negative PCRs. It also applied to those with clearance or with symptom resolution. The germline V gene encodes CDR1 SGHAT and CDR2 FQNNGV. Deletions cut 1 base from V and 2 bases from J, with 6 bases between. CDR3 size: 13 residues.

This receptor was obtained from a man aged 35 to 55 who had recovered from COVID-19. Sequencing input: PBMCs or T cells enriched from blood (not recorded which). The gene calls are TRBV11-2 and TRBJ2-7; TRBD1 might be the D (5 bases). The CDR3, as DNA: TGTGCCAGCAGCTTAGCCAGGGCCTACGAGCAGTACTTC. This translates into CASSLARAYEQYF.